These 9 T cell receptor beta chains were sequenced from one sample in a study of blood T cell repertoires in COVID-19. Using immunoSEQ multiplex PCR, the repertoire was profiled, and TCRdb retains in-frame clones only, with some absent. Seen here are about 300,000 clones, around nine tenths observed once, and the top ten hold about 2.6%. Sequenced material: PBMCs or T cells enriched from blood (not recorded which). The origin of the receptors is a woman under 30 who had recovered from COVID-19.

The chain uses TRBV5-6 and TRBJ2-5; the match to TRBD2 covers 7 bases. CDR3 length equals 15 residues. Germline values: CDR1 SGHDT, CDR2 YYEEEE. After removal of 0 bases from V and 5 bases from J, the junction contained 7 bases not matched to a gene. The CDR3 coding sequence is TGTGCCAGCAGCTTGGGGGTCGTCGGGAGGGAGACCCAGTACTTC. Amino acid sequence: CASSLGVVGRETQYF.

The chain carries TRBV27 and TRBJ2-5, with a tentative D call TRBD2 (7 bases). Germline V gene sequence: CDR1 MNHEY, CDR2 SMNVEV (reference sequence). The CDR3 is 13 amino acids. Trimming cost V 5 bases and J 9 bases, with 16 bases left between them. The CDR3 sequence is CASSPGGALPQYF. The CDR3 DNA reads TGTGCCAGCAGTCCGGGGGGCGCCCTCCCCCAGTACTTC.

V is TRBV19 and J is TRBJ2-3, with TRBD1 as a possible D gene (5 bases). Germline V gives CDR1 LNHDA, CDR2 SQIVND (reference sequence). There are 18 residues in the CDR3. The V and J ends lost 3 bases and 0 bases respectively, with 19 bases between them. The CDR3 coding sequence is TGTGCCAGTAGTATTTATGCCACAGGCGTCCAAAGCACAGATACGCAGTATTTT. This translates into CASSIYATGVQSTDTQYF.

The rearrangement links TRBV25-1 to TRBJ2-2; tentatively, D is TRBD1 (5 bases). The germline CDR1 and CDR2 sequences are MGHDK and SYGVNS. V was trimmed by 3 bases and J by 1 base, leaving 9 bases between them. The CDR3 totals 15 residues. For the CDR3, the DNA is TGTGCCAGCAGTGATTCAGGGATGAACACCGGGGAGCTGTTTTTT. Protein sequence: CASSDSGMNTGELFF. Variable domain in full (rest from reference TRBV25-1 and TRBJ2-2): EADIYQTPRYLVIGTGKKITLECSQTMGHDKMYWYQQDPGMELHLIHYSYGVNSTEKGDLSSESTVSRIRTEHFPLTLESARPSHTSQYLCASSDSGMNTGELFFGEGSRLTVL.

This chain connects TRBV10-2 to TRBJ1-3; D is unresolved. V lost 8 bases, J lost 2 bases, and 10 bases lay in between. In germline, CDR1 is WSHSY, CDR2 SAAADI. This CDR3 is built from 13 residues. The CDR3 bases are TGCGCCAGCCTCCCGAGAACTGGAAACACCATATATTTT. Translated: CASLPRTGNTIYF.

The chain joins TRBV9 to TRBJ1-4, with TRBD1 matching over 10 bases. Germline trimming cut 3 bases from V and 5 bases from J; bases unmatched to any gene: 4. CDR1 and CDR2 (germline): SGDLS, YYNGEE. CDR3 length: 15 residues. CDR3 sequence: CASSGQGASNEKLFF. CDR3 bases: TGTGCCAGCAGCGGACAGGGGGCGTCGAATGAAAAACTGTTTTTT.

The chain combines TRBV5-4 with TRBJ2-7; 10 bases map to TRBD2. CDR1 is SGHNT, CDR2 YYREEE, per germline (reference sequence). Trimming cost V 4 bases and J 1 base; bases outside gene matches: 5. The CDR3 is 15 amino acids. The CDR3 region is CASSPSGGRSYEQYF. In nucleotides, the CDR3 is TGTGCCAGCAGCCCTAGCGGGGGTAGGTCCTACGAGCAGTACTTC.

The V and J genes are TRBV30 and TRBJ2-1; 7 nucleotides agree with TRBD1. Germline lookup yields CDR1 GTSNPN and CDR2 SVGIG (reference sequence). The CDR3 has 14 residues. Unmatched junction bases numbered 5, after V lost 1 base and J lost 5 bases. CDR3 in DNA: TGTGCCTGGAGTGCCGGACAGGCGAACAATGAGCAGTTCTTC. It specifies CAWSAGQANNEQFF.

The chain uses TRBV5-4 and TRBJ2-7; D unresolved. Trimming took 6 bases from V and 3 from J, leaving 16 bases between them. In germline, CDR1 is SGHNT, CDR2 YYREEE (reference sequence). The CDR3 has 14 residues. The CDR3 here is CASTLESPSYEQYF. The CDR3 nucleotides are TGTGCCAGCACCCTTGAATCTCCTAGCTACGAGCAGTACTTC. Complete variable domain (other parts from reference TRBV5-4 and TRBJ2-7): ETGVTQSPTHLIKTRGQQVTLRCSSQSGHNTVSWYQQALGQGPQFIFQYYREEENGRGNFPPRFSGLQFPNYSSELNVNALELDDSALYLCASTLESPSYEQYFGPGTRLTVT.